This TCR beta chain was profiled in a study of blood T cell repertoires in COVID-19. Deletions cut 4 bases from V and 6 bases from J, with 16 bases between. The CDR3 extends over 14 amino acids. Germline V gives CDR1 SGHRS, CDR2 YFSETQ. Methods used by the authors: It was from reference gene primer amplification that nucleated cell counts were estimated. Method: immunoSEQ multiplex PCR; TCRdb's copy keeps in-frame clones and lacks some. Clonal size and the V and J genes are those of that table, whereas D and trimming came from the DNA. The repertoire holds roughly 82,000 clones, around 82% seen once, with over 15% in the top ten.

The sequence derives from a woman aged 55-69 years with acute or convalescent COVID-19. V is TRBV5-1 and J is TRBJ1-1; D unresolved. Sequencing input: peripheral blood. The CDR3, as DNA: TGCGCCAGCAGCCAAGAGGATATCAAAGCTGAAGCTTTCTTT. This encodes CASSQEDIKAEAFF.